Below, one T cell receptor (beta chain) is given with its context. This sample is drawn from a study of cytomegalovirus exposure and HLA in healthy donors. With 60 Vbeta and 13 Jbeta primers, the PCR was carried out. Some clones are missing from TCRdb's copy, which holds only in-frame ones; the method was immunoSEQ multiplex PCR. The repertoire holds approximately 110,000 clones, 76% seen once, with around 8.4% in the top ten. CDR1 is SGHTA and CDR2 is FQGNSA in the germline V gene. CDR3 length equals 14 residues. V lost 3 bases and J lost 4, with 11 bases in between. The V call is TRBV7-2, the J call TRBJ2-3; D might be TRBD2 (6 bases). The specimen sequenced was PBMCs. The TCR was taken from a man aged 35 to 55 in good health and CMV-seropositive. The CDR3 sequence: CASSLNRLADTQYF. The CDR3 nucleotides read TGTGCCAGCAGCTTGAACCGACTAGCAGATACGCAGTATTTT.